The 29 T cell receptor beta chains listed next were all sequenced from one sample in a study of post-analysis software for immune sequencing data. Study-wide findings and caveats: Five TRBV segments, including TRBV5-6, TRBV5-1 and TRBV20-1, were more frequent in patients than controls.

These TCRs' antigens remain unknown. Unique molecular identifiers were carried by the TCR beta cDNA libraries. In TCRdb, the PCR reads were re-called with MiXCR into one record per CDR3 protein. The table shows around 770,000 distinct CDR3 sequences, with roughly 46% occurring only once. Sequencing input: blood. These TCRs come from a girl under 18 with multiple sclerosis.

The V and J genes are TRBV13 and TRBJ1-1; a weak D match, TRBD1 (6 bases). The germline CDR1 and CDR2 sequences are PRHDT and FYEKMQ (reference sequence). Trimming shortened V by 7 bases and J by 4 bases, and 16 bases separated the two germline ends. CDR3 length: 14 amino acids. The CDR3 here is CASIPRGQSTEAFF. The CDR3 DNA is TGTGCCAGCATCCCCCGTGGACAGTCCACTGAAGCTTTCTTT.

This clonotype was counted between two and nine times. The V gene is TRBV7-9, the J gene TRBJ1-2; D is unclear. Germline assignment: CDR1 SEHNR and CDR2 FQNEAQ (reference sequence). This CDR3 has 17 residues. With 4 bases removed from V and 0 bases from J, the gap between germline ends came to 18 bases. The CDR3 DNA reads TGTGCCAGCAGCTCCAACGGTGCAGTCCAAGCTAACTATGGCTACACCTTC. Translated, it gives CASSSNGAVQANYGYTF.

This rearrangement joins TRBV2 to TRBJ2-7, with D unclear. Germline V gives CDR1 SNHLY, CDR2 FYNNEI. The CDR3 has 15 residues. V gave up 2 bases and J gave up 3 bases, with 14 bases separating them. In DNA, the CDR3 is TGTGCCAGCAGTGAAAGTACAGTGATTCTCTACGAGCAGTACTTC. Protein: CASSESTVILYEQYF.

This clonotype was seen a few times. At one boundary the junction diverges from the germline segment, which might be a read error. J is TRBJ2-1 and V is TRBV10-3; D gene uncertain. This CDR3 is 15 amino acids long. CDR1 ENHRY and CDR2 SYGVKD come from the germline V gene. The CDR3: CAISEGASIGDEQFF. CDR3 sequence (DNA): TGTGCCATCAGTGAGGGTGCGTCTATTGGCGATGAGCAGTTTTTC.

The CDR3 region has the DNA TGTGCCACCAGTGATCCGGGACTAGCGGGAGCGTCAGATACGCAGTATTTT. Translating gives CATSDPGLAGASDTQYF. The gene calls are TRBV24-1 and TRBJ2-3, with 14 bases lining up with TRBD2. The CDR3 covers 17 residues. V lost 3 bases and J lost 4; bases outside the gene matches: 5. The V gene's germline CDR1 is KGHDR and CDR2 SFDVKD.

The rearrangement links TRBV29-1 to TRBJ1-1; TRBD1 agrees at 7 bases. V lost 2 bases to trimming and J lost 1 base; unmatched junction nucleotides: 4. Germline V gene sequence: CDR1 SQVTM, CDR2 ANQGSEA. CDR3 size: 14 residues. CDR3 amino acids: CSVEMAGGNTEAFF. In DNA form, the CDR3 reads TGCAGCGTTGAAATGGCAGGGGGGAACACTGAAGCTTTCTTT.

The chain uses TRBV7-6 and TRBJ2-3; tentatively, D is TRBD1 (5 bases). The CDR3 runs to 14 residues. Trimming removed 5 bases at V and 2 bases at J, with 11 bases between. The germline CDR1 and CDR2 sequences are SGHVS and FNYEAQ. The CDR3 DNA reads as TGTGCCAGCAGCCAGGGATCCACCACAGATACGCAGTATTTT. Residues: CASSQGSTTDTQYF. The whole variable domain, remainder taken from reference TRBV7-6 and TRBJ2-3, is GAGVSQSPRYKVTKRGQDVALRCDPISGHVSLYWYRQALGQGPEFLTYFNYEAQQDKSGLPNDRFSAERPEGSISTLTIQRTEQRDSAMYRCASSQGSTTDTQYFGPGTRLTVL.

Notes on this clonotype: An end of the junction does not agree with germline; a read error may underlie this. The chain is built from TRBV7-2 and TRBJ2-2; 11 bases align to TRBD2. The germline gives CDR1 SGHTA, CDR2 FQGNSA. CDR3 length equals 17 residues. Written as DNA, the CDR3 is TGTGTCAGCAGCTCCGCTAGCGGGAGGCGGGAGACCGGGGAGCTGTTTTTT. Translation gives CVSSSASGRRETGELFF.

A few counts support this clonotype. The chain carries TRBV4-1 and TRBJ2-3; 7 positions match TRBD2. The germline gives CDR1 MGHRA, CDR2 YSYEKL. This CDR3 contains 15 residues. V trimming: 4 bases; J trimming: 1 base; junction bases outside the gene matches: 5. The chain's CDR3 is CASSPTSAGTDTQYF. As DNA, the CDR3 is TGCGCCAGCAGCCCAACTAGCGCTGGCACAGATACGCAGTATTTT.

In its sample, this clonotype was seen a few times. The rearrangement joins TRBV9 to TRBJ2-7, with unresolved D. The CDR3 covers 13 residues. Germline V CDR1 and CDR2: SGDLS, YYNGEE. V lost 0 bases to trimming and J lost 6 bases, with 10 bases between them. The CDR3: CASSVGSLSEQYF. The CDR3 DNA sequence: TGTGCCAGCAGCGTAGGGAGCTTGAGCGAGCAGTACTTC. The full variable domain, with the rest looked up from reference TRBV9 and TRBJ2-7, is DSGVTQTPKHLITATGQRVTLRCSPRSGDLSVYWYQQSLDQGLQFLIQYYNGEERAKGNILERFSAQQFPDLHSELNLSSLELGDSALYFCASSVGSLSEQYFGPGTRLTVT.

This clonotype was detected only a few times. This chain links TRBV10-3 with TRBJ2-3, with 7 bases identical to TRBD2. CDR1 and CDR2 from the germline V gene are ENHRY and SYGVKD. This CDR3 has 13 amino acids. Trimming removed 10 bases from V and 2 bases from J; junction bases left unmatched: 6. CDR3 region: CATASGHTDTQYF. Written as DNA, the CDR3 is TGTGCCACCGCTAGCGGACACACAGATACGCAGTATTTT.

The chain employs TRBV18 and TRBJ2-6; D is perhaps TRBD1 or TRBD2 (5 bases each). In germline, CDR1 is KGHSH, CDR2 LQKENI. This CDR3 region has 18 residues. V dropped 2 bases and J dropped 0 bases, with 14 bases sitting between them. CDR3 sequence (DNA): TGTGCCAGCTCACCAAGGTCGTCAGGGAGCTCTGGGGCCAACGTCCTGACTTTC. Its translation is CASSPRSSGSSGANVLTF.

CDR3 sequence: CASSLRRQPQHF. CDR3 nucleotides: TGTGCCAGCAGTTTACGACGTCAGCCCCAGCATTTT. The chain uses TRBV12-3 or TRBV12-4 and TRBJ1-5; unclear D gene. Trimming cost V 2 bases and J 6 bases, with 5 bases left between them. This CDR3 contains 12 residues.

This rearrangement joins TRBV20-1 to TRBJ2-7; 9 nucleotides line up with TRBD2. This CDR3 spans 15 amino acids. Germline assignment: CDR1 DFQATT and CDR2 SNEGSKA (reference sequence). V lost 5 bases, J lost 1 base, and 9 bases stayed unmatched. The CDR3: CSACPTSGVSYEQYF. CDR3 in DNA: TGCAGTGCTTGCCCGACTAGCGGAGTTTCCTACGAGCAGTACTTC.

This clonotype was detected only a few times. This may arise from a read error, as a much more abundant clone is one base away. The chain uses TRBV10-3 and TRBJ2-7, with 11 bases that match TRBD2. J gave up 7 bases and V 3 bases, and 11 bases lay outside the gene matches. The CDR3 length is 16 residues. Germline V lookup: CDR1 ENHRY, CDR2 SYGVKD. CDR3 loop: CAISDRTSGFLNEQYF. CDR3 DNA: TGTGCCATCAGTGACCGGACTAGCGGGTTTTTAAATGAGCAGTACTTC.

CDR3 amino acids: CASRGTVYEQYF. In nucleotides, the CDR3 is TGTGCCAGCAGGGGGACGGTCTACGAGCAGTACTTC. The V and J genes are TRBV6-5 and TRBJ2-7, with D perhaps TRBD1 or TRBD2 (5 bases each). The CDR3 is 12 residues long. V dropped 6 bases and J dropped 3 bases, with 9 bases sitting between them. Germline CDR1 and CDR2: MNHEY and SVGAGI.

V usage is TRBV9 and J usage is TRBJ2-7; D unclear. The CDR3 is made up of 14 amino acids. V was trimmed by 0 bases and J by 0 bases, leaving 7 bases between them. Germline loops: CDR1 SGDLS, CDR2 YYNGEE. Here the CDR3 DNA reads TGTGCCAGCAGCGTAGGAGCCTTCTCCTACGAGCAGTACTTC. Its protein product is CASSVGAFSYEQYF.

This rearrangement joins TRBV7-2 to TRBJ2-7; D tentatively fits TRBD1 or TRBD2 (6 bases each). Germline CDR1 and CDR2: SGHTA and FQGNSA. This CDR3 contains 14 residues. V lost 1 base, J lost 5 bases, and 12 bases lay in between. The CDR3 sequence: CASSLVGGSHEQYF. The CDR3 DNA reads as TGTGCCAGCAGCTTAGTGGGGGGCAGCCACGAGCAGTACTTC.

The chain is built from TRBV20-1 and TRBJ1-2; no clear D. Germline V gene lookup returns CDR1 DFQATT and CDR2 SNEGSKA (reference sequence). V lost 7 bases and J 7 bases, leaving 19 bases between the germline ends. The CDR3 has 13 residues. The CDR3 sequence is CSVPVQAGFGYTF. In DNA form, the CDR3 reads TGCAGTGTTCCTGTCCAAGCGGGCTTTGGCTACACCTTC.

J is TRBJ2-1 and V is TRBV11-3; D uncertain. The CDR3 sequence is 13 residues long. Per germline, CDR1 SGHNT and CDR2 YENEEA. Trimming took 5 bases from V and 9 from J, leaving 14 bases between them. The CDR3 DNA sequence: TGTGCCAGCAGCCCCGTTCGGGTCGGTGAGCAGTTCTTC. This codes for CASSPVRVGEQFF.

The CDR3 DNA is TGCAGTGCTCCCCCCGGGGCGGCCATCCTCACAGATACGCAGTATTTT. Amino acid sequence: CSAPPGAAILTDTQYF. This sequence joins TRBV20-1 and TRBJ2-3; D is possibly TRBD1 or TRBD2 (5 bases each). The CDR3 consists of 16 residues. Trimming shortened V by 5 bases and J by 2 bases, and 20 bases separated the two germline ends. The germline V gene encodes CDR1 DFQATT and CDR2 SNEGSKA (reference sequence).

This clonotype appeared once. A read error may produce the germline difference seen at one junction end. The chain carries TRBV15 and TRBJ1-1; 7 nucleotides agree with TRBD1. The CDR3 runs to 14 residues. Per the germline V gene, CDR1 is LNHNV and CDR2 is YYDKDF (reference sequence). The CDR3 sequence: CATVGGVLKTEAFF. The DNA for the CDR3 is TGTGCCACCGTAGGGGGCGTTTTGAAGACTGAAGCTTTCTTT.

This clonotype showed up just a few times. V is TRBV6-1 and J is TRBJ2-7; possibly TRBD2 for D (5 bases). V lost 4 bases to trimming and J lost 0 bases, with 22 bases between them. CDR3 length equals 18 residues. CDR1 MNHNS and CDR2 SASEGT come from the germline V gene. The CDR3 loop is CASSGSEGTWVSSYEQYF. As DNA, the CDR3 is TGTGCCAGCAGTGGCAGCGAGGGCACTTGGGTGAGCTCCTACGAGCAGTACTTC.

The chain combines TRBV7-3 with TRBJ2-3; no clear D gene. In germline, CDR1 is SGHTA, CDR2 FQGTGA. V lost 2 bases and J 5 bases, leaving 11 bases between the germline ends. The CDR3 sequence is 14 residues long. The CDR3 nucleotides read TGTGCCAGCAGCTTACCAATAGTAGAAGATACGCAGTATTTT. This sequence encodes CASSLPIVEDTQYF.

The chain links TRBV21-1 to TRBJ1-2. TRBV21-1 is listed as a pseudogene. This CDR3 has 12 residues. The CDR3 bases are TGTGCCAGCAGCAAAGGGAACCTTGGCTACACCTTC. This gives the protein CASSKGNLGYTF.

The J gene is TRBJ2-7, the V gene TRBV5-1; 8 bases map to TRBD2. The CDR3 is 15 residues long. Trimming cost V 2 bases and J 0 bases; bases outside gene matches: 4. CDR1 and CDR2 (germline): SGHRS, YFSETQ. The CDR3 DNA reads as TGCGCCAGCAGCTTCGCCACTAGCGGCTCCTACGAGCAGTACTTC. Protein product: CASSFATSGSYEQYF.

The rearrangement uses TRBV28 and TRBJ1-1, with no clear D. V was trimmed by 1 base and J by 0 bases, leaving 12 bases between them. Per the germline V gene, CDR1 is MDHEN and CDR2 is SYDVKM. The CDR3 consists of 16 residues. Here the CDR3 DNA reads TGTGCCAGCAGTTTATACGAGGAGGCGTTGAACACTGAAGCTTTCTTT. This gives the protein CASSLYEEALNTEAFF.

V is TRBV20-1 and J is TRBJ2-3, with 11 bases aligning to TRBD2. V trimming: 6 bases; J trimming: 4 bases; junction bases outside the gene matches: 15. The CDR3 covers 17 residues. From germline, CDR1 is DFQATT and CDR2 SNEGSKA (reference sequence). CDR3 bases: TGCAGTGCCCTTAGGACTAGCGGGCTAATTAGCGCAGATACGCAGTATTTT. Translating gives CSALRTSGLISADTQYF.

The CDR3 spells CASKRTGDYNEQFF. CDR3 nucleotides: TGTGCCAGCAAGAGGACAGGGGACTACAATGAGCAGTTCTTC. The chain uses TRBV6-1 and TRBJ2-1; TRBD1 matches 9 bases. Unmatched junction bases numbered 4, after V lost 7 bases and J lost 3 bases. The CDR3 covers 14 residues. Germline CDR1 MNHNS, CDR2 SASEGT.